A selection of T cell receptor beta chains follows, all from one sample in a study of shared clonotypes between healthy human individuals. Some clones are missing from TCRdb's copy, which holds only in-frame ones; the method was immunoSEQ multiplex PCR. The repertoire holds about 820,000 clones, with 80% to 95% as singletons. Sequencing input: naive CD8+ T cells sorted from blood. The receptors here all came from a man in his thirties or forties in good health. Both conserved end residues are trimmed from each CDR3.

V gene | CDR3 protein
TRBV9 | ASSALAGGPSGYEQY
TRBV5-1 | ASSFRPGQGQETQY
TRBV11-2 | ASSPAGRLGNEQF
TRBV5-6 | ASRLQGEGYYEQY
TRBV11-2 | ASSPHSETGNTEAF
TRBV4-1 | ASSQEAGFYNEQF
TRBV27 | ASSLTLLLPPTNEQF
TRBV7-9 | ASSPRLAGGYRGNEQF
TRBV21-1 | ASSKGSGGSGANVLT
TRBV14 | ASSQVGYNEQF
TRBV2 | ASSDRYNEQF
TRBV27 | ASRRGVREQY
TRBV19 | ASSGGYEQY
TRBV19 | ASSESYEQY
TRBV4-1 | ASRLILESTQY
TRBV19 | ASSGNRGGWYEQY
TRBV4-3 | ASSQEMGLAGYEQY
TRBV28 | ASSPSGGRRSNEQF
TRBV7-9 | ASSLEQRGGKF
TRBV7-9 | ASSSRGNHNEQF
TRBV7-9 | ASSQTGGATYYEQY
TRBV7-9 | ASSLYGTGYLGELF
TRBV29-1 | SVPGGGAFYEQY
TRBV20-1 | SASAPDTQY
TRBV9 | ASSSDRGLDQNIQY
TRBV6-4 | ASSDVNTGELF
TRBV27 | ASTAAGDYEQY
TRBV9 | ASSGGQGVY
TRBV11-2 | ASSSLSNEQF
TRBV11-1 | ASSSRTSSSTDTQY
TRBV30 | AWIAPGLVKEQF
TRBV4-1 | ASSPTSSIYYEQY
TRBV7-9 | ASSLALGAGVTQY
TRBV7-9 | ASRRAGYADTQY
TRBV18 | ASSPPGPGELF
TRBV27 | ASSLSGLYQPQH
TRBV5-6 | ASKPAQIYEQY
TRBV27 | ASRLGPPYEQY
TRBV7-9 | ASSQIPGTSGLRDNEQF
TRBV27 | ASSLLPGDEQY
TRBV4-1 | ASSQDLLAGSPYNEQF
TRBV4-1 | ASSPEYSYEQY
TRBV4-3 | ASSQDGSSSDNEQF
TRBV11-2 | ASSLSGGNNQPQH